This T cell receptor (beta chain) was recovered during a study of response to subunit inactivated influenza vaccine. Via MiXCR, TCRdb re-called the RT-PCR reads, giving one row per CDR3 protein. The table has roughly 650,000 distinct CDR3 sequences, 15% to 17% seen once. Study results and limitations: A suggestion made by the authors is that each seasonal influenza vaccination recruits few new T cells.

The CDR3 contains 15 residues. V was cut by 10 bases and J by 11 bases, with 24 bases left in between. Points on this clonotype: Antigen: not known.

The sequenced sample was PBMCs from blood, obtained 11 to 12 days after vaccination. This TCR derives from a man aged 45-60 years who received an inactivated influenza vaccine. This chain links TRBV12-3 or TRBV12-4 with TRBJ1-6, with D possibly matching TRBD1 (5 bases). The CDR3 region is CATSPGGSLRAPLHF. The CDR3 coding sequence is TGTGCCACCTCCCCGGGGGGTTCCTTAAGAGCACCCCTCCACTTT.